This entry lists 2 T cell receptor beta chains sequenced from one sample in a study of T cell responses to AZD1222 COVID-19 vaccine (dated by TCRdb to the early 2020s). The time point label, read with the paper, signifies: baseline before first vaccination. Preparation of the library involved the immunoSEQ multiplex PCR assay. The table was pulled from immuneACCESS by TCRdb, which kept in-frame rearrangements only. Such tables lose some clones; where checked, under half of the loss comes from unresolved V genes, and the rest has no known cause. This sample is represented by over 100,000 clones; approximately 86% of them were singletons. 2.4% of the sample lies in the top ten. The starting material was peripheral blood, obtained on day 0 of AZD1222 vaccination. These receptor sequences come from an adult in good health.

This clone has a handful of counts. The J gene is TRBJ1-1, the V gene TRBV12-3 or TRBV12-4; D is possibly TRBD1 (5 bases). The CDR3 covers 11 residues. The V and J ends lost 7 bases and 12 bases respectively, with 15 bases between them. The CDR3 coding sequence is TGTGCCAGCACCTTGGGTCAGGGACCTTTCTTT. Encoded protein: CASTLGQGPFF.

This chain connects TRBV11-3 to TRBJ2-5; 13 bases agree with TRBD2. CDR3 size: 16 residues. J was trimmed by 3 bases and V by 0 bases; bases with no gene match: 1. CDR1 SGHNT and CDR2 YENEEA come from the germline V gene. The CDR3 coding sequence is TGTGCCAGCAGCTTAGAGGGGACTAGCGGGAAAGAGACCCAGTACTTC. This translates into CASSLEGTSGKETQYF.